The 15 T cell receptor beta chains in this list originate from one sample, sequenced in a study of shared clonotypes between healthy human individuals. The data were produced by immunoSEQ multiplex PCR, yet TCRdb's version contains in-frame clones alone and is incomplete. This table has about 680,000 clones, about 91% appearing once. CD45RO-negative CD8 cells positively selected for CCR7 made up the naive population, which excluded terminally differentiated effector memory CD45RA+ cells. The sample was naive CD8+ T cells sorted from blood. The receptors here all came from a young man in good health.

This rearrangement joins TRBV6-1 to TRBJ2-7, with D unclear. From germline, CDR1 is MNHNS and CDR2 SASEGT. The CDR3 has 14 residues. V lost 6 bases and J 3 bases, leaving 15 bases between the germline ends. The chain's CDR3 is CASRTLDILYEQYF. The CDR3 coding sequence is TGTGCCAGCAGAACCCTAGACATACTCTACGAGCAGTACTTC.

The gene calls are TRBV4-3 and TRBJ1-1; TRBD1 is a possible D gene (6 bases). V was shortened by 3 bases and J by 4 bases, with 12 bases between the two germline ends. The germline V gene encodes CDR1 LGHNA and CDR2 YSLEER. The CDR3 has 14 residues. The CDR3 here is CASSQGTSGTEAFF. CDR3 coding DNA: TGCGCCAGCAGCCAGGGGACATCGGGCACTGAAGCTTTCTTT.

The chain recombines TRBV10-2 with TRBJ1-5; tentatively, D is TRBD1 (5 bases). Trimming left V 3 bases short and J 5 bases short, with 14 bases between. The CDR3 is made up of 15 amino acids. Germline V gives CDR1 WSHSY, CDR2 SAAADI. The CDR3 nucleotides read TGCGCCAGCAGTGAAAGGAGCCCGGGGCATCAGCCCCAGCATTTT. Translating it yields CASSERSPGHQPQHF.

The genes are TRBV4-1 and TRBJ2-1; D uncertain. The germline V and J ends were trimmed by 6 bases and 2 bases, with 2 bases remaining between them. This CDR3 has 11 amino acids. From germline, CDR1 is MGHRA and CDR2 YSYEKL. Here the CDR3 reads CASRAYNEQFF. CDR3 in DNA: TGCGCCAGCAGGGCCTACAATGAGCAGTTCTTC.

This chain links TRBV5-4 with TRBJ1-4, with TRBD1 as a possible D gene (6 bases). This CDR3 is 15 amino acids long. CDR1 SGHNT and CDR2 YYREEE come from the germline V gene (reference sequence). V lost 1 base to trimming and J lost 7 bases, with 14 bases between them. The CDR3 sequence is CASSLYGGDGEKLFF. The CDR3 nucleotides read TGTGCCAGCAGCTTGTACGGGGGCGATGGTGAAAAACTGTTTTTT. The full variable domain, rest sourced from reference TRBV5-4 and TRBJ1-4, is ETGVTQSPTHLIKTRGQQVTLRCSSQSGHNTVSWYQQALGQGPQFIFQYYREEENGRGNFPPRFSGLQFPNYSSELNVNALELDDSALYLCASSLYGGDGEKLFFGSGTQLSVL.

The J gene is TRBJ2-2, the V gene TRBV4-3, with unresolved D. Germline V gene data show CDR1 as LGHNA and CDR2 as YSLEER. The CDR3 spans 13 residues. Trimming left V 0 bases short and J 8 bases short, with 7 bases between. The CDR3 sequence: CASSQEWSGELFF. As DNA, the CDR3 is TGCGCCAGCAGCCAAGAATGGAGTGGGGAGCTGTTTTTT.

This clone occurred once. CDR3 loop: CASSLRDTQYF. Here the CDR3 DNA reads TGTGCCAGTAGTTTGCGAGATACGCAGTATTTT. The chain recombines TRBV19 with TRBJ2-3; D gene ambiguous. CDR1 and CDR2 (germline): LNHDA, SQIVND (reference sequence). The CDR3 loop spans 11 amino acids. Trimming stripped 5 bases from V and 5 bases from J, with 5 bases between.

V usage is TRBV10-3 and J usage is TRBJ2-7; the D is unclear. CDR1 and CDR2 (germline): ENHRY, SYGVKD. Trimming stripped 5 bases from V and 5 bases from J, with 10 bases between. CDR3 length: 12 residues. CDR3 DNA: TGTGCCATCAGTAACAGAGTAGACGAGCAGTACTTC. This gives the protein CAISNRVDEQYF.

The chain has TRBV27 and TRBJ2-1, with 10 bases aligning to TRBD2. The V segment lost 2 bases and the J segment 0 bases; nucleotides outside the gene matches: 10. Germline lookup yields CDR1 MNHEY and CDR2 SMNVEV (reference sequence). CDR3 length: 19 amino acids. The CDR3 bases are TGTGCCAGCAGTTTACAAGGGACTAGCGCCCAAGGCTCCTACAATGAGCAGTTCTTC. Protein sequence: CASSLQGTSAQGSYNEQFF.

The chain is built from TRBV19 and TRBJ2-2, with TRBD2 identical over 8 bases. V dropped 6 bases and J dropped 6; count of bases not matched to a gene: 30. The CDR3 is 22 amino acids. Germline loops: CDR1 LNHDA, CDR2 SQIVND (reference sequence). The CDR3 DNA is TGTGCCAGTAGACAACTAGCGGAGGCCTCTGGTTGGGTTCCGGACCCCCCCGGGGAGCTGTTTTTT. It yields the protein CASRQLAEASGWVPDPPGELFF. Looking up the rest from reference TRBV19 and TRBJ2-2 gives the full variable domain: DGGITQSPKYLFRKEGQNVTLSCEQNLNHDAMYWYRQDPGQGLRLIYYSQIVNDFQKGDIAEGYSVSREKKESFPLTVTSAQKNPTAFYLCASRQLAEASGWVPDPPGELFFGEGSRLTVL.

The V and J genes are TRBV5-4 and TRBJ1-1, with D unresolved. The CDR3 length is 13 residues. Trimming removed 4 bases from V and 2 bases from J, with 9 bases in between. Germline-derived CDR1 and CDR2 are SGHNT and YYREEE (reference sequence). CDR3 in amino acids: CASSPRGNTEAFF. The DNA for the CDR3 is TGTGCCAGCAGCCCGAGAGGTAACACTGAAGCTTTCTTT. The entire variable domain, with the rest obtained from reference TRBV5-4 and TRBJ1-1, is as follows: ETGVTQSPTHLIKTRGQQVTLRCSSQSGHNTVSWYQQALGQGPQFIFQYYREEENGRGNFPPRFSGLQFPNYSSELNVNALELDDSALYLCASSPRGNTEAFFGQGTRLTVV.

The V call is TRBV7-9, the J call TRBJ2-1; 11 positions agree with TRBD2. Germline V gene lookup returns CDR1 SEHNR and CDR2 FQNEAQ (reference sequence). The CDR3 is 15 amino acids. V gave up 4 bases and J gave up 8 bases; unmatched junction bases: 7. The CDR3 DNA sequence: TGTGCCAGCAGCTCGCCTACTAGCGGGAGCTATGAGCAGTTCTTC. This gives the protein CASSSPTSGSYEQFF.

The chain recombines TRBV29-1 with TRBJ1-1; D might be TRBD1 (6 bases). V was trimmed by 3 bases and J by 5 bases, leaving 13 bases between them. The CDR3 is 13 amino acids. Germline values: CDR1 SQVTM, CDR2 ANQGSEA. For the CDR3, the DNA is TGCAGCGTTGAGGAGGGGGTAAGGACTGAAGCTTTCTTT. It is translated as CSVEEGVRTEAFF. Based on the CDR3 plus reference TRBV29-1 and TRBJ1-1, the full variable domain is SAVISQKPSRDICQRGTSLTIQCQVDSQVTMMFWYRQQPGQSLTLIATANQGSEATYESGFVIDKFPISRPNLTFSTLTVSNMSPEDSSIYLCSVEEGVRTEAFFGQGTRLTVV.

On this clone: The same CDR3 can be traced to other DNA sequences in this sample. The CDR3 region has the DNA TGTGCCAGCAGCGTAGGTGGCGGGACTCACGAGCAGTACTTC. It specifies CASSVGGGTHEQYF. The chain couples TRBV9 to TRBJ2-7; tentatively, D is TRBD2 (6 bases). The ends were cut back, 0 bases at V and 5 bases at J, with 12 bases in the middle. The germline V gene encodes CDR1 SGDLS and CDR2 YYNGEE. CDR3 size: 14 residues.

For this clone: The same CDR3 also results from other DNA sequences found in this sample. V is TRBV9 and J is TRBJ1-1; the D gene is possibly TRBD1 (6 bases). V lost 1 base, J lost 2 bases, and 9 bases lay in between. Germline-derived CDR1 and CDR2 are SGDLS and YYNGEE. There are 14 residues in the CDR3. This CDR3 is CASSVRGGNTEAFF. CDR3 coding DNA: TGTGCCAGCAGCGTAAGGGGGGGTAACACTGAAGCTTTCTTT.